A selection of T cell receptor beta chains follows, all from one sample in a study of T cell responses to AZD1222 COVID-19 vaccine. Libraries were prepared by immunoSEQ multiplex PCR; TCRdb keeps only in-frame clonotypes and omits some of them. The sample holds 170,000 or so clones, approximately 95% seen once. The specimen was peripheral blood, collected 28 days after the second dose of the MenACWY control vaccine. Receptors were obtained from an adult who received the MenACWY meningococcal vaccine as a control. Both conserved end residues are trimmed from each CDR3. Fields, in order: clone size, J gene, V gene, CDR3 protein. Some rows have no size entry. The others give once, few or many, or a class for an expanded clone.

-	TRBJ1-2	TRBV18	ASSPPGPYGYT
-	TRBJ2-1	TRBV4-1	ASSHGVGPYNEQF
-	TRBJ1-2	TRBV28	ASSSGTGYVGGYT
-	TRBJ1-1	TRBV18	ASSPGLRTGRTEAF
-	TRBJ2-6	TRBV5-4	ASSLSGRPVSGANVLT
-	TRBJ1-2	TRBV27	ASKQGNYGYT
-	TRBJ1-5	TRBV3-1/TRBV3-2	ASSPRDNQPQH
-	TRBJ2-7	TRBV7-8	ASSHRSPRDRGGHEQY
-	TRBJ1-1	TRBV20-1	SAGGTVEAF
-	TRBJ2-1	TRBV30	AWRTANEQF
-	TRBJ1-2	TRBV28	AITRAGINYGYT
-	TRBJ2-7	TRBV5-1	ASSQSRDRLDEQY
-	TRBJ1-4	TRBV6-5	ASSYSRGGNEKLF
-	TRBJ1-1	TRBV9	ASSVGGGIEAF
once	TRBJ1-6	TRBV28	ASSYDRGRLAPLH
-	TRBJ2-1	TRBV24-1	ATSLTGLNEQF
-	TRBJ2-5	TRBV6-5	ASSYILGETQY
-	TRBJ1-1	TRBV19	ASSLSTGVMNTEAF
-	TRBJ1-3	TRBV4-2	ASSQDGTAGNTIY
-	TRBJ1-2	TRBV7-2	ASSSHRTATNYGYT
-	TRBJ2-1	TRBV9	ASSVDSFSYNEQF
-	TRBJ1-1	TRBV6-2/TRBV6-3	ASSYPRTGGPEAF
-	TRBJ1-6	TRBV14	ASSQAFGGRNSPLH
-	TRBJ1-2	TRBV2	ASSVMGQGYYGYT
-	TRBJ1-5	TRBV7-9	ASSLAGQGHQPQH
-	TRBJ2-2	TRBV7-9	ASSLLAELF